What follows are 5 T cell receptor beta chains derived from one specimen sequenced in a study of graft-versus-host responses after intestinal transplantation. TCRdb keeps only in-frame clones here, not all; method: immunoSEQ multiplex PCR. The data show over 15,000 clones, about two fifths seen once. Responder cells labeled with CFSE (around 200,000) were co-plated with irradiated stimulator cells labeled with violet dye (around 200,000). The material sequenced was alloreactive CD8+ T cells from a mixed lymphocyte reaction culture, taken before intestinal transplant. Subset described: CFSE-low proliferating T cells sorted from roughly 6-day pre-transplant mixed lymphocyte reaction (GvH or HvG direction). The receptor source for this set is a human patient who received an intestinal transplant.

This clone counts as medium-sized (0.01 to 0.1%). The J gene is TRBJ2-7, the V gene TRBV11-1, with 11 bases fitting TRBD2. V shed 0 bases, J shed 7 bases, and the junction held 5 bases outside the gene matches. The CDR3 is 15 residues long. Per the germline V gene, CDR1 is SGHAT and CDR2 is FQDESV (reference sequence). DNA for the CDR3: TGTGCCAGCAGCTTAGCCGGGACTAGCGGTTCGGAGCAGTACTTC. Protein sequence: CASSLAGTSGSEQYF.

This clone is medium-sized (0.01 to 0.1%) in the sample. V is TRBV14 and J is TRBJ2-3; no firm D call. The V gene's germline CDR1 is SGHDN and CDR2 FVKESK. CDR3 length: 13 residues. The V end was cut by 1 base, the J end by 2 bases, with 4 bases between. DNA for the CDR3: TGTGCCAGCAGCCAAGTAAACACAGATACGCAGTATTTT. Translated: CASSQVNTDTQYF.

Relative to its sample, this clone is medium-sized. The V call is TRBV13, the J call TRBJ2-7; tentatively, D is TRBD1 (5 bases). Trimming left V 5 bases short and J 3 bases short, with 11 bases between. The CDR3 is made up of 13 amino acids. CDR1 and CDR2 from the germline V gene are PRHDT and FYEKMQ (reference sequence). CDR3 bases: TGTGCCAGCAGCCCTGGACATGACTACGAGCAGTACTTC. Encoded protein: CASSPGHDYEQYF.

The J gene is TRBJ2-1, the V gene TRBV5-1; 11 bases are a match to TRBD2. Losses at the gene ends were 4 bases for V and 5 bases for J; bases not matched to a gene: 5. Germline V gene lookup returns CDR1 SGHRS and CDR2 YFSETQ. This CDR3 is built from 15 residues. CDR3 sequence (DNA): TGCGCCAGCAGCCCGACTAGCGGGGTTCACAATGAGCAGTTCTTC. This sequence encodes CASSPTSGVHNEQFF.

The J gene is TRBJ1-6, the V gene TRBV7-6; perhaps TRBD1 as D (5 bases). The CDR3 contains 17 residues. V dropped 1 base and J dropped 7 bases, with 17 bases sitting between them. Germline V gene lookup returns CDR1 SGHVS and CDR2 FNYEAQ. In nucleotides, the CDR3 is TGTGCCAGCAGCTTAGGGGTCCCGGGAGGGGCAAATTCACCCCTCCACTTT. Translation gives CASSLGVPGGANSPLHF. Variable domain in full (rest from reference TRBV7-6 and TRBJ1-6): GAGVSQSPRYKVTKRGQDVALRCDPISGHVSLYWYRQALGQGPEFLTYFNYEAQQDKSGLPNDRFSAERPEGSISTLTIQRTEQRDSAMYRCASSLGVPGGANSPLHFGNGTRLTVT.